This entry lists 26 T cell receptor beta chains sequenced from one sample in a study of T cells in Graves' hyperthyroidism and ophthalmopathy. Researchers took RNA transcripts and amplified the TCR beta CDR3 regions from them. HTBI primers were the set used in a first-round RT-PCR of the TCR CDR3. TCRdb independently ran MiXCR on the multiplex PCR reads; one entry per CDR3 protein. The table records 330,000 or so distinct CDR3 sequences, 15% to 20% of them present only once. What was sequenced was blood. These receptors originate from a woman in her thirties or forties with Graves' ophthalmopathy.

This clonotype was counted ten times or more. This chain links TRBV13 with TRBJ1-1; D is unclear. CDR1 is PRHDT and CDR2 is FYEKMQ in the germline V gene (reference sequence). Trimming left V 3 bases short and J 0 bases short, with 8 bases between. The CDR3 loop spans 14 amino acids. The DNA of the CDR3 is TGTGCCAGCAGCTTTGGACGGATGAACACTGAAGCTTTCTTT. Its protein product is CASSFGRMNTEAFF.

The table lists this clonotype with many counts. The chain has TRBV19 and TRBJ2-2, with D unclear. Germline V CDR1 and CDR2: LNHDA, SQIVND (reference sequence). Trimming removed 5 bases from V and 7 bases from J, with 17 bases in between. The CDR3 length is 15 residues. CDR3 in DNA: TGTGCCAGTAGTTTGAAACCCCTGATAGACGGGGAGCTGTTTTTT. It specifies CASSLKPLIDGELFF.

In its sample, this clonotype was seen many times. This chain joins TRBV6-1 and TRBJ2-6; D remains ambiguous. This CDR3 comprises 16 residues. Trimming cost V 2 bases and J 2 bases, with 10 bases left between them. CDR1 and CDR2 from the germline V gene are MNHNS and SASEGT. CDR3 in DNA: TGTGCCAGCAGTGAATTATCGGGTGCTGGGGCCAACGTCCTGACTTTC. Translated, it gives CASSELSGAGANVLTF.

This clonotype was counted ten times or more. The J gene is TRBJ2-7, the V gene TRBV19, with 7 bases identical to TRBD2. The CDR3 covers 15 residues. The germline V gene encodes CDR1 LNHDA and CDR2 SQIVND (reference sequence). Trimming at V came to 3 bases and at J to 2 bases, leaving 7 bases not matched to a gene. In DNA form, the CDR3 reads TGTGCCAGTAGTATTGTCAAGCGGGGACCCTACGAGCAGTACTTC. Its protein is CASSIVKRGPYEQYF. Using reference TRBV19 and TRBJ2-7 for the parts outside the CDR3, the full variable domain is DGGITQSPKYLFRKEGQNVTLSCEQNLNHDAMYWYRQDPGQGLRLIYYSQIVNDFQKGDIAEGYSVSREKKESFPLTVTSAQKNPTAFYLCASSIVKRGPYEQYFGPGTRLTVT.

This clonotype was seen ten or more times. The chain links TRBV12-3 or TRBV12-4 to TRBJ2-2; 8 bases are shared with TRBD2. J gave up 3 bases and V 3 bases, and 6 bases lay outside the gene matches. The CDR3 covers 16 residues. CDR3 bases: TGTGCCAGCAGTTTGGGCGTACTAGCGGACACCGGGGAGCTGTTTTTT. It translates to CASSLGVLADTGELFF.

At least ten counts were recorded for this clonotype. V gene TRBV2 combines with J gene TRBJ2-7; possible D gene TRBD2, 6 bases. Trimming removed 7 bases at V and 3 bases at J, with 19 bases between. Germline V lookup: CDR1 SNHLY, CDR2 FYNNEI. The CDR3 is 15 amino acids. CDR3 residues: CASTRWGTQGYEQYF. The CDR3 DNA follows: TGTGCCAGCACCCGGTGGGGGACTCAAGGCTACGAGCAGTACTTC.

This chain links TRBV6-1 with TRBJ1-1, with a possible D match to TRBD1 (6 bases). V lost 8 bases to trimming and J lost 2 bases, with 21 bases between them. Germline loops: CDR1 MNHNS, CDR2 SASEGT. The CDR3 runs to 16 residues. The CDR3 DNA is TGTGCCAGCCCCCTGGGGCCGGACAGCCCCAACACTGAAGCTTTCTTT. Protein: CASPLGPDSPNTEAFF.

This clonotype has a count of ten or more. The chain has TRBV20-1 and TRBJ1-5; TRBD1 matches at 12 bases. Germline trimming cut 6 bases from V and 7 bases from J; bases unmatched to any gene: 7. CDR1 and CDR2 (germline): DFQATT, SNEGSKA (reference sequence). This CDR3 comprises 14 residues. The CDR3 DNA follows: TGCAGTGCCAGGGGACAGGGGGCAAGGCAGCCCCAGCATTTT. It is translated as CSARGQGARQPQHF.

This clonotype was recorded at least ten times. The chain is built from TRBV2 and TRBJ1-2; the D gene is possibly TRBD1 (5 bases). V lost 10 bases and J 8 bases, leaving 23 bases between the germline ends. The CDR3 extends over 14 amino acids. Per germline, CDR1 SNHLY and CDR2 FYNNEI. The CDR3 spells CAITVQVEFEGYTF. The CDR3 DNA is TGTGCCATCACCGTACAGGTTGAGTTCGAGGGCTACACCTTC.

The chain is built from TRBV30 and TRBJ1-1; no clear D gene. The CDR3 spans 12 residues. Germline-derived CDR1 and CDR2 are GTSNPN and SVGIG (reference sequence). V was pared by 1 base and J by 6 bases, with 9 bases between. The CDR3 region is CAWSEGWAEAFF. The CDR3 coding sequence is TGTGCCTGGAGTGAGGGTTGGGCTGAAGCTTTCTTT. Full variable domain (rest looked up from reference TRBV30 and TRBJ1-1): SQTIHQWPATLVQPVGSPLSLECTVEGTSNPNLYWYRQAAGRGLQLLFYSVGIGQISSEVPQNLSASRPQDRQFILSSKKLLLSDSGFYLCAWSEGWAEAFFGQGTRLTVV.

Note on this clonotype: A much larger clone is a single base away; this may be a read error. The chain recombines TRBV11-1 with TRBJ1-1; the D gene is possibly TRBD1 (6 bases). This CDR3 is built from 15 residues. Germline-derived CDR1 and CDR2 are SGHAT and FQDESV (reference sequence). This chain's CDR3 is CASSLELQGETEALF. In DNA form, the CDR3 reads TGTGCCAGCAGCTTAGAATTACAGGGCGAGACTGAAGCTCTCTTT. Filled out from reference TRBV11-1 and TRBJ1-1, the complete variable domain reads EAEVAQSPRYKITEKSQAVAFWCDPISGHATLYWYRQILGQGPELLVQFQDESVVDDSQLPKDRFSAERLKGVDSTLKIQPAELGDSAMYLCASSLELQGETEALFGQGTRLTVV.

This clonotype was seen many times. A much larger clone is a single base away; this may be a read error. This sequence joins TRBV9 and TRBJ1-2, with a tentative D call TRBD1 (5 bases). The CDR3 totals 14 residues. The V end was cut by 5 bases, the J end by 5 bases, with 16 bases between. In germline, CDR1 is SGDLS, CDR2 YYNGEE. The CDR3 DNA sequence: TGTGCCAGCAGGAATACCGGGACGGGATATGGCTACACCTTC. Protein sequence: CASRNTGTGYGYTF. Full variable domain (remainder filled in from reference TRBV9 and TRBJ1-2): DSGVTQTPKHLITATGQRVTLRCSPRSGDLSVYWYQQSLDQGLQFLIQYYNGEERAKGNILERFSAQQFPDLHSELNLSSLELGDSALYFCASRNTGTGYGYTFGSGTRLTVV.

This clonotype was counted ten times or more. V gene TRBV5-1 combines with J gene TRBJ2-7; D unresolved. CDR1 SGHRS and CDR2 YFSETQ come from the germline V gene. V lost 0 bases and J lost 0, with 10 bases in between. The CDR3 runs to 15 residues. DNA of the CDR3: TGCGCCAGCAGCTTGGGGTCCAGGAGCTCCTACGAGCAGTACTTC. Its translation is CASSLGSRSSYEQYF.

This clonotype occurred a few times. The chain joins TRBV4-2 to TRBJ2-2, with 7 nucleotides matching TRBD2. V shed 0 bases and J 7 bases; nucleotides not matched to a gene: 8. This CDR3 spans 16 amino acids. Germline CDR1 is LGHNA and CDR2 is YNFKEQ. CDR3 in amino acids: CASSQEREFFFGELFF. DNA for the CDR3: TGTGCCAGCAGCCAAGAGCGGGAGTTTTTTTTCGGGGAGCTGTTTTTT.

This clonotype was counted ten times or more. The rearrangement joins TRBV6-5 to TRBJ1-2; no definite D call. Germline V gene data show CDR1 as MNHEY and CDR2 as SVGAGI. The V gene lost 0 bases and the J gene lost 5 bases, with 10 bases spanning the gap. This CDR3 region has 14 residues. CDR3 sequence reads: CASSYSTGPYGYTF. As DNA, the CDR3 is TGTGCCAGCAGTTACTCGACCGGCCCATATGGCTACACCTTC.

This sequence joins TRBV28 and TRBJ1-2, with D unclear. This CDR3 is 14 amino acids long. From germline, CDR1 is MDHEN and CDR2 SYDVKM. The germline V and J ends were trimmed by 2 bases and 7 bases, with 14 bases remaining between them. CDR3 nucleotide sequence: TGTGCCAGCAGTTTACCCCAGTTCCGCAGTGGCTACACCTTC. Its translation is CASSLPQFRSGYTF.

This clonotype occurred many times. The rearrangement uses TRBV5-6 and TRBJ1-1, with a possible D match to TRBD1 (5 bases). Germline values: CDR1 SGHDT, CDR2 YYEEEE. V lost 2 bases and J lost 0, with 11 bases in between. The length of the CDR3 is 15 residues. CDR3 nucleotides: TGTGCCAGCAGCTTTCAGGGAATCATGAACACTGAAGCTTTCTTT. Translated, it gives CASSFQGIMNTEAFF.

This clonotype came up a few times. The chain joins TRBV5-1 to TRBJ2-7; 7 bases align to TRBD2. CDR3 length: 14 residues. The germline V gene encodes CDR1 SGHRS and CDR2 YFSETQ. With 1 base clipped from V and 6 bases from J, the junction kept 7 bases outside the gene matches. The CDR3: CASSLQGGPSEQYF. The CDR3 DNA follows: TGCGCCAGCAGCTTGCAGGGAGGGCCTTCCGAGCAGTACTTC.

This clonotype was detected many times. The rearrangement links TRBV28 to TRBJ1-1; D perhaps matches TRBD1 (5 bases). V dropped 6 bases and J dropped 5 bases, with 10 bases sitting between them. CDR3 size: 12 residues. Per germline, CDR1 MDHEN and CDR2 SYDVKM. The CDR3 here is CASRNWGTEAFF. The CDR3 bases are TGTGCCAGCAGGAATTGGGGGACTGAAGCTTTCTTT.

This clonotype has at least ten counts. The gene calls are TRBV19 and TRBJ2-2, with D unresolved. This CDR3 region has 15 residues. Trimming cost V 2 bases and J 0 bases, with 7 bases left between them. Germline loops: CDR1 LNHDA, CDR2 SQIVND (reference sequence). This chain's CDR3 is CASSISLANTGELFF. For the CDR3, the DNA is TGTGCCAGTAGTATAAGTCTGGCGAACACCGGGGAGCTGTTTTTT.

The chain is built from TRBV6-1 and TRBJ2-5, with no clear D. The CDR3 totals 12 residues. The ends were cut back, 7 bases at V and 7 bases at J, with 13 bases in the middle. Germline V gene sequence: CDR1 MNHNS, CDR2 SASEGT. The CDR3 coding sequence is TGTGCCAGCACCCAGACGTCGGGGACCCAGTACTTC. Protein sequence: CASTQTSGTQYF.

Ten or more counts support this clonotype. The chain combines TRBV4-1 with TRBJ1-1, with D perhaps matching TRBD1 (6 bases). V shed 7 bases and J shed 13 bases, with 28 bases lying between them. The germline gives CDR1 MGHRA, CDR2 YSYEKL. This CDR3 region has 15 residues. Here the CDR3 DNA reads TGCGCCAGCACCCGAATCCCGGGACACTTAAATAAGGGTTTCTTT. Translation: CASTRIPGHLNKGFF.

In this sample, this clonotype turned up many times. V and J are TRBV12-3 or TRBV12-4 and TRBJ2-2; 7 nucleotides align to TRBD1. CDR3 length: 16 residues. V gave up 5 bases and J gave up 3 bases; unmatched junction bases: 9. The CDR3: CASSRMDRTDTGELFF. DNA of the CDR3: TGTGCCAGCAGTCGTATGGACAGGACCGACACCGGGGAGCTGTTTTTT.

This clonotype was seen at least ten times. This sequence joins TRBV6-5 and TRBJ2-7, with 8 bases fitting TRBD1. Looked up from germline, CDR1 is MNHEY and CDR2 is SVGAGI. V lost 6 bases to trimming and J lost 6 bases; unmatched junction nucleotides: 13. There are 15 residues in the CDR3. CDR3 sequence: CASSSPVTGGSEQYF. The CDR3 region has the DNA TGTGCCAGCAGCTCCCCCGTAACAGGGGGGAGCGAGCAGTACTTC.

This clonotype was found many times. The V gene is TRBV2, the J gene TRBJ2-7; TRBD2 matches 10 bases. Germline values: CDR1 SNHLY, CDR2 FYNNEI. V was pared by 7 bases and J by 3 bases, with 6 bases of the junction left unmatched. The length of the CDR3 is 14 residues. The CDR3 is CASILWTSGYEQYF. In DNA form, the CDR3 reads TGTGCCAGCATTCTCTGGACTAGCGGCTACGAGCAGTACTTC. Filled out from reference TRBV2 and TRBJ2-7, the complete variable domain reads EPEVTQTPSHQVTQMGQEVILRCVPISNHLYFYWYRQILGQKVEFLVSFYNNEISEKSEIFDDQFSVERPDGSNFTLKIRSTKLEDSAMYFCASILWTSGYEQYFGPGTRLTVT.

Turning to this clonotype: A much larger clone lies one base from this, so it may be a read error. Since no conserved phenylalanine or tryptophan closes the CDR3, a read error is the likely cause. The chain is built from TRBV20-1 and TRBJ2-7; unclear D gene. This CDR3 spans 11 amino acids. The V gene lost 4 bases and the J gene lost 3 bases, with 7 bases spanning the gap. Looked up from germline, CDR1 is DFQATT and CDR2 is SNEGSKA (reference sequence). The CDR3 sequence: CSAIGDYEQYI. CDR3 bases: TGCAGTGCTATTGGGGACTACGAGCAGTACATC.